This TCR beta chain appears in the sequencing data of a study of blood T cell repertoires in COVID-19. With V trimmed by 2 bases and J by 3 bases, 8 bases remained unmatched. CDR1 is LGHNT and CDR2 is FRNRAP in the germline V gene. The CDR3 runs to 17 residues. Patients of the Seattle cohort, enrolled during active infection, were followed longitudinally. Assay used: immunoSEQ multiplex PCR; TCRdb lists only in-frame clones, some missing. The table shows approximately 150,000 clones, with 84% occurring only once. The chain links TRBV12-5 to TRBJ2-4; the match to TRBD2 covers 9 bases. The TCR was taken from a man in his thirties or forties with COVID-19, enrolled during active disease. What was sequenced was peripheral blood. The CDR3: CASGLPLAGMGKNIQYF. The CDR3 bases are TGTGCTAGTGGTTTGCCCCTAGCGGGAATGGGCAAAAACATTCAGTACTTC.